Following are 9 T cell receptor beta chains from one sample sequenced in a study of blood T cell repertoires in COVID-19. Here immunoSEQ multiplex PCR was the method, and the copy in TCRdb shows in-frame clones only, minus some. Here the sample spans some 20,000 clones, approximately 90% being singletons. Sample: peripheral blood. All receptors derive from a man aged 45-65 years with active COVID-19.

The chain is built from TRBV29-1 and TRBJ2-5, with TRBD1 matching over 10 bases. The ends lost 3 bases at V and 1 base at J; junction bases unmatched: 2. Germline V gene lookup returns CDR1 SQVTM and CDR2 ANQGSEA. The CDR3 consists of 14 residues. The CDR3 loop is CSVDDRGLQETQYF. CDR3 nucleotide sequence: TGCAGCGTTGATGACAGGGGGCTCCAAGAGACCCAGTACTTC.

This clone was seen just once. The chain couples TRBV27 to TRBJ2-1; 7 bases are a match to TRBD1. Germline V lookup: CDR1 MNHEY, CDR2 SMNVEV (reference sequence). Unmatched junction bases numbered 4, after V lost 6 bases and J lost 5 bases. This CDR3 is built from 13 residues. The CDR3 nucleotides read TGTGCCAGCAGCGACAGGGACGACAATGAGCAGTTCTTC. Its protein is CASSDRDDNEQFF.

The chain recombines TRBV6-2 or TRBV6-3 with TRBJ1-5; TRBD1 agrees at 9 bases. Trimming removed 5 bases from V and 6 bases from J; junction bases left unmatched: 11. Germline CDR1 MNHEY, CDR2 SVGEGT. The CDR3 totals 16 residues. CDR3 protein: CASSPRHRGQRQPQHF. CDR3 DNA: TGTGCCAGCAGTCCCCGGCACAGGGGGCAACGTCAGCCCCAGCATTTT.

In its sample, this clone was seen once. V usage is TRBV6-6 and J usage is TRBJ1-1, with 8 bases identical to TRBD1. J was trimmed by 5 bases and V by 5 bases; bases with no gene match: 10. The CDR3 covers 15 residues. Germline assignment: CDR1 MNHNY and CDR2 SVGAGI (reference sequence). The CDR3 coding sequence is TGTGCCAGCAGTGCCAATCAGGGGGCTGGGACTGAAGCTTTCTTT. Translating it yields CASSANQGAGTEAFF.

The chain employs TRBV15 and TRBJ2-7; D gene ambiguous. This CDR3 has 13 residues. The germline V gene encodes CDR1 LNHNV and CDR2 YYDKDF (reference sequence). Trimming took off 3 bases at V and 3 bases at J, with 9 bases between the two ends. The CDR3 spells CATSRRNLYEQYF. The DNA of the CDR3 is TGTGCCACCAGCAGGCGGAACCTCTACGAGCAGTACTTC.

The gene calls are TRBV5-1 and TRBJ2-7; 9 bases are shared with TRBD1. This CDR3 contains 15 residues. V shed 6 bases, J shed 5 bases, and the junction held 12 bases outside the gene matches. Per the germline V gene, CDR1 is SGHRS and CDR2 is YFSETQ. The CDR3 protein is CASTLRAGQGNEQYF. Written as DNA, the CDR3 is TGCGCCAGCACCCTCAGGGCGGGACAGGGCAACGAGCAGTACTTC. The whole variable domain, filled in from reference TRBV5-1 and TRBJ2-7, reads KAGVTQTPRYLIKTRGQQVTLSCSPISGHRSVSWYQQTPGQGLQFLFEYFSETQRNKGNFPGRFSGRQFSNSRSEMNVSTLELGDSALYLCASTLRAGQGNEQYFGPGTRLTVT.

The chain combines TRBV30 with TRBJ2-7; possible D gene TRBD1, 6 bases. CDR1 and CDR2 (germline): GTSNPN, SVGIG (reference sequence). The CDR3 consists of 14 residues. Trimming removed 2 bases at V and 6 bases at J, with 17 bases between. CDR3 region: CAWSQGAGAGEQYF. The CDR3 DNA sequence: TGTGCCTGGAGTCAGGGTGCAGGGGCGGGCGAGCAGTACTTC.

J is TRBJ2-3 and V is TRBV4-1; no reliable D call. This CDR3 spans 16 amino acids. Germline V gives CDR1 MGHRA, CDR2 YSYEKL. Trimming took off 1 base at V and 4 bases at J, with 15 bases between the two ends. The CDR3 here is CASSQVARQRADTQYF. CDR3 DNA: TGCGCCAGCAGCCAAGTCGCCAGACAACGCGCAGATACGCAGTATTTT.

V gene TRBV7-9 combines with J gene TRBJ1-4, with TRBD1 matching over 7 bases. Germline CDR1 reads SEHNR; CDR2 reads FQNEAQ (reference sequence). The CDR3 consists of 14 residues. V lost 4 bases to trimming and J lost 7 bases; unmatched junction nucleotides: 6. The CDR3 here is CASSSSRDSEKLFF. For the CDR3, the DNA is TGTGCCAGCAGCTCCTCCCGGGACAGTGAAAAACTGTTTTTT.